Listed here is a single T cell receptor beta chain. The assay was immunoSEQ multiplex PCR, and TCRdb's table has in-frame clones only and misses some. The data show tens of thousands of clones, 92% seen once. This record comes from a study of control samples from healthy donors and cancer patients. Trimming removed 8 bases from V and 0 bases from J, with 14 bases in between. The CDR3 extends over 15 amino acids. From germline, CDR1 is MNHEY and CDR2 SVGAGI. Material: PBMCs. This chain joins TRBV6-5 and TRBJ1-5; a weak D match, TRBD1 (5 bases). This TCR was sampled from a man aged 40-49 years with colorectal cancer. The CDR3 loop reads CASRSGINSNQPQHF. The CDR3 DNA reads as TGTGCCAGCCGATCAGGGATCAATAGCAATCAGCCCCAGCATTTT.